The clone carrying this T cell receptor beta chain has only one observation. The antigen is unknown. The data derive from a study of OX40 agonist ivuxolimab in advanced cancers. Study overall: The patients got ivuxolimab, which is an agonistic anti-OX40 (CD134) antibody.

Regarding the study as a whole: Clones of CD4+ and CD8+ blood T cells grew by week 6 at doses of 0.1 to 3.0 mg/kg.

The CDR3 extends over 14 amino acids. Trimming shortened V by 3 bases and J by 6 bases, and 9 bases separated the two germline ends. Germline V lookup: CDR1 SGHNT, CDR2 YENEEA. Clones were sequenced by immunoSEQ multiplex PCR, and TCRdb holds only the in-frame ones, with some missing. The repertoire holds about 67,000 clones, with approximately 90% as singletons. The starting material was CD4+ or CD8+ T cells sorted from blood, obtained in a trial of the OX40 agonist ivuxolimab. The sequence came from an adult with an advanced solid tumor such as melanoma, head and neck, liver or kidney cancer. The V call is TRBV11-3, the J call TRBJ2-6; no firm D call. CDR3: CASSFSTEANVLTF. The CDR3, as DNA: TGTGCCAGCAGCTTCAGTACTGAGGCCAACGTCCTGACTTTC.